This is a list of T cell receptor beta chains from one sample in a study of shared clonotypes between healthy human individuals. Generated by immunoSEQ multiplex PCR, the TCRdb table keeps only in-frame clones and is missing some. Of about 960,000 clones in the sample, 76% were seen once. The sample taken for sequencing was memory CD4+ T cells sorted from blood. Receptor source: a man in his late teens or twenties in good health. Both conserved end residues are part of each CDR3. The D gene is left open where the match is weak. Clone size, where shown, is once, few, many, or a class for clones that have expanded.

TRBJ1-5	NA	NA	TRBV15	TGTGCCACCAGCAGGGGATATCAGCCCCAGCATTTT	CATSRGYQPQHF
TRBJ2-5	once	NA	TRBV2	TGTGCCAGCAGTGAAGTCCCGGAGACCCAGTACTTC	CASSEVPETQYF
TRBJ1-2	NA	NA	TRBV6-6	TGTGCCAGCAGTCGGACAGAACACTATGGCTACACCTTC	CASSRTEHYGYTF
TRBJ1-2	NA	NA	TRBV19	TGTGCCAGTAGTATTAACAGGGACGTGGAAAAAACCTTC	CASSINRDVEKTF
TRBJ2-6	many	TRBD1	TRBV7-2	TGTGCCAGCAGCTTAGGCCCCGACAGGGGGTCTGGGGCCAACGTCCTGACTTTC	CASSLGPDRGSGANVLTF
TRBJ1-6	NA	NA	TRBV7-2	TGTGCCAGCAGCCAAGGACAGAGCTCCTATAATTCACCCCTCCACTTT	CASSQGQSSYNSPLHF
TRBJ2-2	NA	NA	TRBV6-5	TGTGCCAGACCTGATAGGCAGAGTTACACCGGGGAGCTGTTTTTT	CARPDRQSYTGELFF
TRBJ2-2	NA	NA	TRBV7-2	TGTGCCAGCAGCTTGTCCTGGAACACCGGGGAGCTGTTTTTT	CASSLSWNTGELFF
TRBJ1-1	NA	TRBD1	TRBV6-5	TGTGCCAGCAGTTACCCCGGACAGGGGATAACTGAAGCTTTCTTT	CASSYPGQGITEAFF
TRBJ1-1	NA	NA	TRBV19	TGTGCCAGTAGTATGGGAGGAATCACTGAAGCTTTCTTT	CASSMGGITEAFF
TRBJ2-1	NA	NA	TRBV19	TGTGCCAGTAGTATTGCCGGACCCAGCTCCTACAATGAGCAGTTCTTC	CASSIAGPSSYNEQFF
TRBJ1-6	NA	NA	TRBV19	TGTGCCAGTAGGGCCGGGAGCTCCTATAATTCACCCCTCCACTTT	CASRAGSSYNSPLHF
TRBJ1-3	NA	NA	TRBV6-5	TGTGCCAGCGTTCCGGGGGGCGGAAACACCATATATTTT	CASVPGGGNTIYF
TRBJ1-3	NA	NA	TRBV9	TGTGCCAGCAGCGTAGATAGGGGAAGAACCGGAAACACCATATATTTT	CASSVDRGRTGNTIYF
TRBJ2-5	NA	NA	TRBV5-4	TGTGCCAGCAGCTTGACCGAGACCCAGTACTTC	CASSLTETQYF
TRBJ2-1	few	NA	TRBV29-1	TGCAGCGTTGATTCGGCGGGATCCTCTTACAATGAGCAGTTCTTC	CSVDSAGSSYNEQFF
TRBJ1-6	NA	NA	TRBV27	TGTGCCAGCAGTCAACCAGGGACGTATTCACCCCTCCACTTT	CASSQPGTYSPLHF
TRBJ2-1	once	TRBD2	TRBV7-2	TGTGCCAGCCATCTAGCGGGGGGGTCCTACAATGAGCAGTTCTTC	CASHLAGGSYNEQFF
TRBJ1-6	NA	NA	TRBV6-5	TGTGCCAGCACCTCGCGACAGAATTCACCCCTCCACTTT	CASTSRQNSPLHF
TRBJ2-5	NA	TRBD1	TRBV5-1	TGCGCCAGCAGCCGGGGACAGGGTTTTACTGTCCACCAAGAGACCCAGTACTTC	CASSRGQGFTVHQETQYF
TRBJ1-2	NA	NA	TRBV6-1	TGTGCCAGCAGCGGAATGACGGACAGAAATTATGGCTACACCTTC	CASSGMTDRNYGYTF
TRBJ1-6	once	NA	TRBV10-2	TGCGCCAGCAGTGAGTCGTATAGGGATTCTTCACCCCTCCACTTT	CASSESYRDSSPLHF
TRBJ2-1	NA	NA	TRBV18	TGTGCCAGCTCACCGGGACAAGGCTCCTACAATGAGCAGTTCTTC	CASSPGQGSYNEQFF
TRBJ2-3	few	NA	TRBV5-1	TGCGCCAGCAGCTTAACAGGGCTAGATACGCAGTATTTT	CASSLTGLDTQYF
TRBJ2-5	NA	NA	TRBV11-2	TGTGCCAGCAGCTTCCAGCTCCAAGAGACCCAGTACTTC	CASSFQLQETQYF
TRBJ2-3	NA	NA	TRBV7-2	TGTGCCAGCAGCTTAGCGGATACGCAGTATTTT	CASSLADTQYF
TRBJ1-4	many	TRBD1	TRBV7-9	TGTGCCAGCAGCTTACCGACAGGGGATAGTGAAAAACTGTTTTTT	CASSLPTGDSEKLFF
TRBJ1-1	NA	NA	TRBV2	TGTGCCAGCAGGCTTAACACTGAAGCTTTCTTT	CASRLNTEAFF
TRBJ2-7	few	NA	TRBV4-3	TGCGCCAGCAGCCAAGGTTTGGGGATCTACTACGAGCAGTACTTC	CASSQGLGIYYEQYF
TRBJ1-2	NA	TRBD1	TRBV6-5	TGTGCCAGCAGTTCCACGGACAGGCAAGGCTACACCTTC	CASSSTDRQGYTF
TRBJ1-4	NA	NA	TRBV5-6	TGTGCCAGCAGACCCCTCGGGGGGGAAAAACTGTTTTTT	CASRPLGGEKLFF
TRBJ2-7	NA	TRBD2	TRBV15	TGTGCCACCAGTAAATACAGCGGGGGTCCCTACGAGCAGTACTTC	CATSKYSGGPYEQYF
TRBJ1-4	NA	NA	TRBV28	TGTGCCAGCAGTTTAGGTGGGCAGGGGCCCACCCGAGCAGAAAAACTGTTTTTT	CASSLGGQGPTRAEKLFF
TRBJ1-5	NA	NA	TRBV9	TGTGCCAGCAGCGTAGCGGCCGACCTTGGCACGCCCCAGCATTTT	CASSVAADLGTPQHF
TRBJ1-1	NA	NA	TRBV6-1	TGTGCCAGCAGTGAACTAGGGAAGGGGACTGAAGCTTTCTTT	CASSELGKGTEAFF
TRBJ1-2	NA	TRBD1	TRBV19	TGTGCCAGTGGACAGGGAAATCAAAACTATGGCTACACCTTC	CASGQGNQNYGYTF
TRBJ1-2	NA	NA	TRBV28	TGTGCCAGCAGTCGTTCAGGGATAAAGGGCTATGGCTACACCTTC	CASSRSGIKGYGYTF
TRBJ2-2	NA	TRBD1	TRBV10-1	TGCGCCAGCAGTGACTCAGGGGGTCGCGGCACCGGGGAGCTGTTTTTT	CASSDSGGRGTGELFF
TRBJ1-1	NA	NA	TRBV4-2	TGTGCCAGCAGCCAAGGGGGTACGGATATGAACACTGAAGCTTTCTTT	CASSQGGTDMNTEAFF
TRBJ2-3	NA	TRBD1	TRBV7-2	TGTGCCAGCAGCTTAGGGCAGGGGGCAGATACGCAGTATTTT	CASSLGQGADTQYF
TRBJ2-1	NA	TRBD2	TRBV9	TGTGCCAGCAGCTCTCGGGGTAGCGGGGGCTACAATGAGCAGTTCTTC	CASSSRGSGGYNEQFF
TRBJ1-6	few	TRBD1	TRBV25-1	TGTGCCAGCAGTGTGGGGGACAGGAATTCACCCCTCCACTTT	CASSVGDRNSPLHF
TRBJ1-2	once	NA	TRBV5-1	TGCGCCAGCAGGGCCTCCCCGAGAAATGCGGTCCTTGGCTACACCTTC	CASRASPRNAVLGYTF
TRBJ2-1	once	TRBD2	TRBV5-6	TGTGCCAGCAGCTCCCTCGCGGGAGGCTACAATGAGCAGTTCTTC	CASSSLAGGYNEQFF
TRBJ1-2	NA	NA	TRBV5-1	TGCGCCAGCAGCTTGCCAGAGAACTATGGCTACACCTTC	CASSLPENYGYTF
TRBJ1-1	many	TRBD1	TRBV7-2	TGTGCCAGCAGCTCAGAGGGGGCTGGGACTGAAGCTTTCTTT	CASSSEGAGTEAFF
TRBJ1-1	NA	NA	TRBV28	TGTGCCAGCAGTCGGTCCGGGCCGGCCTCTGAAGCTTTCTTT	CASSRSGPASEAFF
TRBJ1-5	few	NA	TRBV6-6	TGTGCCAGCACCCCAAGCCCAGGGTACCAGCCCCAGCATTTT	CASTPSPGYQPQHF